The 22 T cell receptor beta chains in this list originate from one sample, sequenced in a study of cytomegalovirus exposure and HLA in healthy donors. PCR used 60 Vbeta primers and 13 Jbeta primers. The protocol was immunoSEQ multiplex PCR, while the TCRdb copy is restricted to in-frame clones and leaves out a portion. The table lists 95,000 to 150,000 clones, roughly 80% of them singletons, with less than 2.5% in the top ten. Sequenced input: PBMCs. These receptors were obtained from a man aged 25 to 40 in good health and CMV-seronegative.

The V call is TRBV6-1, the J call TRBJ2-3; 11 nucleotides align to TRBD2. Germline CDR1 MNHNS, CDR2 SASEGT. The CDR3 loop spans 15 amino acids. V trimming: 7 bases; J trimming: 4 bases; junction bases outside the gene matches: 7. This CDR3 reads CASNIFSGGADTQYF. CDR3 in DNA: TGTGCCAGCAATATATTTAGCGGGGGGGCAGATACGCAGTATTTT.

The chain has TRBV2 and TRBJ1-4, with a weak D call TRBD1 (6 bases). CDR1 and CDR2 (germline): SNHLY, FYNNEI. The CDR3 runs to 14 residues. Trimming shortened V by 9 bases and J by 6 bases, and 17 bases separated the two germline ends. The CDR3 sequence: CARKQDRPYEKLFF. DNA for the CDR3: TGTGCCAGGAAACAGGACAGACCTTATGAAAAACTGTTTTTT.

J is TRBJ2-1 and V is TRBV15, with 8 bases fitting TRBD1. V was clipped by 0 bases and J by 0 bases; unmatched bases: 1. The CDR3 totals 16 residues. Germline V CDR1 and CDR2: LNHNV, YYDKDF (reference sequence). For the CDR3, the DNA is TGTGCCACCAGCAGAGATACAGGGGGCTCCTACAATGAGCAGTTCTTC. Amino acids: CATSRDTGGSYNEQFF.

This clone was recorded a few times. The gene calls are TRBV6-5 and TRBJ1-5; 10 bases are a match to TRBD1. V shed 4 bases and J 3 bases; nucleotides not matched to a gene: 3. This CDR3 is built from 15 residues. Germline V gives CDR1 MNHEY, CDR2 SVGAGI. As DNA, the CDR3 is TGTGCCAGCAGTTCGGGGACAGGGGTCAATCAGCCCCAGCATTTT. Protein product: CASSSGTGVNQPQHF.

The CDR3 DNA follows: TGTGCCAGCAGTTACGCAGGTGGCGAGCAGTACTTC. Translating gives CASSYAGGEQYF. This chain links TRBV6-5 with TRBJ2-7, with D unclear. The V gene lost 2 bases and the J gene lost 6 bases, with 8 bases spanning the gap. The CDR3 has 12 residues. Germline CDR1 reads MNHEY; CDR2 reads SVGAGI.

The chain recombines TRBV2 with TRBJ2-5, with D tentatively TRBD1 (6 bases). The CDR3 length is 13 residues. Germline CDR1 reads SNHLY; CDR2 reads FYNNEI. The V end was cut by 8 bases, the J end by 5 bases, with 15 bases between. The CDR3 DNA follows: TGTGCCAGCGCCCGGGACATTGGGGAGACCCAGTACTTC. This sequence encodes CASARDIGETQYF. Complete variable domain (other parts from reference TRBV2 and TRBJ2-5): EPEVTQTPSHQVTQMGQEVILRCVPISNHLYFYWYRQILGQKVEFLVSFYNNEISEKSEIFDDQFSVERPDGSNFTLKIRSTKLEDSAMYFCASARDIGETQYFGPGTRLLVL.

The chain couples TRBV5-1 to TRBJ1-1; no reliable D call. CDR3 length equals 14 residues. The ends were cut back, 0 bases at V and 8 bases at J, with 14 bases in the middle. Germline values: CDR1 SGHRS, CDR2 YFSETQ. Here the CDR3 reads CASSLALMAGEAFF. CDR3 DNA sequence: TGCGCCAGCAGCTTGGCCCTCATGGCGGGGGAAGCTTTCTTT.

The chain couples TRBV5-1 to TRBJ2-2; TRBD2 agrees at 14 bases. V was pared by 4 bases and J by 6 bases, with 5 bases of the junction left unmatched. The germline V gene has CDR1 SGHRS and CDR2 YFSETQ. The CDR3 runs to 16 residues. The CDR3 coding sequence is TGCGCCAGCAGCCCGACTAGCGGGGGGGCCCCCGGGGAGCTGTTTTTT. Translated: CASSPTSGGAPGELFF.

The chain joins TRBV18 to TRBJ2-5; perhaps TRBD1 as D (6 bases). The ends were cut back, 3 bases at V and 1 base at J, with 15 bases in the middle. In germline, CDR1 is KGHSH, CDR2 LQKENI. The CDR3 length is 16 residues. Written as DNA, the CDR3 is TGTGCCAGCTCACCTCGGGGCAGCAGGGGCCAAGAGACCCAGTACTTC. This translates into CASSPRGSRGQETQYF.

This clone has only a few counts. The chain uses TRBV7-2 and TRBJ1-3; D is undetermined. The CDR3 has 16 residues. CDR1 and CDR2 from the germline V gene are SGHTA and FQGNSA. The germline V and J ends were trimmed by 6 bases and 0 bases, with 15 bases remaining between them. CDR3 in amino acids: CASSFYPGNSGNTIYF. DNA of the CDR3: TGTGCCAGCAGTTTTTATCCGGGGAACTCTGGAAACACCATATATTTT.

The chain links TRBV14 to TRBJ2-6, with D possibly TRBD1 on 5 matching bases. The CDR3 is 17 amino acids. Germline-derived CDR1 and CDR2 are SGHDN and FVKESK. V was clipped by 3 bases and J by 0 bases, with 12 bases between them. This CDR3 reads CASSQSTANSGANVLTF. The CDR3 DNA follows: TGTGCCAGCAGCCAGTCGACAGCGAACTCTGGGGCCAACGTCCTGACTTTC.

This clone was detected a few times. The CDR3 loop reads CASSSIQGDTQPYEQYF. CDR3 in DNA: TGTGCCAGCAGCTCTATACAAGGGGACACCCAGCCCTACGAGCAGTACTTC. V is TRBV11-2 and J is TRBJ2-7; tentatively, D is TRBD1 (6 bases). CDR3 length equals 17 residues. Trimming pared 4 bases from V and 2 bases from J, leaving 21 bases between. Germline lookup yields CDR1 SGHAT and CDR2 FQNNGV.

This clone was picked up a small number of times. The V and J genes are TRBV6-7 and TRBJ2-1; unclear D gene. TRBV6-7 is an ORF, with its function uncertain. V gave up 0 bases and J gave up 5 bases, with 14 bases separating them. The CDR3 is 16 residues long. Here the CDR3 reads CASSYSTSRWDNEQFF. For the CDR3, the DNA is TGTGCCAGCAGTTACTCGACCAGCAGGTGGGACAATGAGCAGTTCTTC.

V usage is TRBV6-1 and J usage is TRBJ2-2, with TRBD2 identical over 7 bases. This CDR3 is built from 14 residues. Losses at the gene ends were 7 bases for V and 3 bases for J; bases not matched to a gene: 5. The germline CDR1 and CDR2 sequences are MNHNS and SASEGT. CDR3 residues: CASNGGGDTGELFF. In DNA form, the CDR3 reads TGTGCCAGCAATGGGGGAGGGGACACCGGGGAGCTGTTTTTT.

This chain connects TRBV5-4 to TRBJ2-1; TRBD1 might be the D (6 bases). Deletions cut 0 bases from V and 5 bases from J, with 12 bases between. The CDR3 spans 15 residues. CDR1 is SGHNT and CDR2 is YYREEE in the germline V gene (reference sequence). CDR3 nucleotides: TGTGCCAGCAGCTTGGGAGACAGGCCCAACAATGAGCAGTTCTTC. It translates to CASSLGDRPNNEQFF. Filled out from reference TRBV5-4 and TRBJ2-1, the complete variable domain reads ETGVTQSPTHLIKTRGQQVTLRCSSQSGHNTVSWYQQALGQGPQFIFQYYREEENGRGNFPPRFSGLQFPNYSSELNVNALELDDSALYLCASSLGDRPNNEQFFGPGTRLTVL.

This clone was seen a handful of times. J is TRBJ1-6 and V is TRBV18; D ambiguous. The CDR3 contains 15 residues. Deletions cut 4 bases from V and 6 bases from J, with 13 bases between. Germline CDR1 and CDR2: KGHSH and LQKENI. The CDR3 sequence: CASSHAPGINSPLHF. The CDR3 DNA sequence: TGTGCCAGCTCACACGCCCCGGGTATTAATTCACCCCTCCACTTT.

The chain uses TRBV6-6 and TRBJ2-7; a weak D match, TRBD2 (6 bases). The CDR3 totals 15 residues. Deletions cut 2 bases from V and 6 bases from J, with 17 bases between. Germline V gene data show CDR1 as MNHNY and CDR2 as SVGAGI (reference sequence). In nucleotides, the CDR3 is TGTGCCAGCAGTTACGTCAGGGATGGAGCGGGCGAGCAGTACTTC. Amino acids: CASSYVRDGAGEQYF.

As to this clone: This sample also contains other DNA sequences that code for the same CDR3. The rearrangement joins TRBV5-1 to TRBJ2-3, with D possibly matching TRBD2 (5 bases). The CDR3 totals 13 residues. V was clipped by 2 bases and J by 1 base, with 5 bases between them. Per germline, CDR1 SGHRS and CDR2 YFSETQ. This CDR3 reads CASSLAGTDTQYF. The CDR3 DNA sequence: TGCGCCAGCAGCTTAGCGGGCACAGATACGCAGTATTTT.

The CDR3 coding sequence is TGTGCCAGCAGTGGAGGGACAGCTTCCACCGGGGAGCTGTTTTTT. It specifies CASSGGTASTGELFF. The chain recombines TRBV25-1 with TRBJ2-2; 7 bases are shared with TRBD1. The ends lost 4 bases at V and 4 bases at J; junction bases unmatched: 6. This CDR3 is 15 amino acids long. Germline assignment: CDR1 MGHDK and CDR2 SYGVNS.

The chain carries TRBV2 and TRBJ1-2; no definite D call. CDR1 SNHLY and CDR2 FYNNEI come from the germline V gene. This CDR3 comprises 15 residues. V was pared by 5 bases and J by 6 bases, with 19 bases between. The CDR3 is CASSQKESTLNGYTF. CDR3 DNA sequence: TGTGCCAGCAGTCAAAAGGAGAGTACATTGAATGGCTACACCTTC.

The rearrangement joins TRBV5-6 to TRBJ2-7; no reliable D call. Per germline, CDR1 SGHDT and CDR2 YYEEEE. The CDR3 runs to 15 residues. V lost 5 bases and J 3 bases, leaving 18 bases between the germline ends. The CDR3 sequence is CASSSTRGANYEQYF. In DNA, the CDR3 is TGTGCCAGCAGTTCTACCCGAGGCGCCAACTACGAGCAGTACTTC.

V gene TRBV5-6 combines with J gene TRBJ2-5, with 7 bases identical to TRBD1. This CDR3 has 13 amino acids. Germline V gene sequence: CDR1 SGHDT, CDR2 YYEEEE. V lost 0 bases, J lost 7 bases, and 3 bases stayed unmatched. The CDR3 sequence is CASSLATGWTQYF. The DNA of the CDR3 is TGTGCCAGCAGCTTGGCGACAGGGTGGACCCAGTACTTC.